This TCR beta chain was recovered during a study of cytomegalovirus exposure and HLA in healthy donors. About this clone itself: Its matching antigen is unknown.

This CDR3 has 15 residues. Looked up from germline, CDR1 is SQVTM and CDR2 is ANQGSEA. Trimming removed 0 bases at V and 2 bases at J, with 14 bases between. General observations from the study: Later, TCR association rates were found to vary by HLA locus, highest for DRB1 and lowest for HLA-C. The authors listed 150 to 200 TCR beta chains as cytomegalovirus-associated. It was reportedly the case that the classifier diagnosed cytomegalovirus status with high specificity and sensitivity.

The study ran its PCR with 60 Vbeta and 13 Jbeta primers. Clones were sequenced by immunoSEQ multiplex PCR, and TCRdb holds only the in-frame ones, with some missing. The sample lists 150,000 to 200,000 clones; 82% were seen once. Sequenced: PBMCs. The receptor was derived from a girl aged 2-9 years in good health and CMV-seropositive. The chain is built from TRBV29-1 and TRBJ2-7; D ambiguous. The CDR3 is CSVEDWAKAPYEQYF. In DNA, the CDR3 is TGCAGCGTTGAAGATTGGGCCAAAGCCCCCTACGAGCAGTACTTC.